This T cell receptor (beta chain) was obtained from a study of identifying expanded T cells in peripheral blood. The table came from immunoSEQ multiplex PCR; TCRdb's copy has only in-frame clones and leaves some out. The repertoire holds some 120,000 clones, around 84% seen once, with roughly 3.3% in the top ten. This clone was seen only once. The V gene end was trimmed by 2 bases and the J gene end by 7 bases; junction bases not matched to a gene: 16. The CDR3 sequence is 17 residues long. Per the germline V gene, CDR1 is SGHAT and CDR2 is FQNNGV. This TCR came from a person aged 18 to 70 in good health. Specimen: blood. The chain joins TRBV11-2 to TRBJ2-5, with 7 bases fitting TRBD2. CDR3 protein: CASSLRYGTNQPGTQYF. In nucleotides, the CDR3 is TGTGCCAGCAGCTTACGGTACGGGACTAACCAGCCGGGGACCCAGTACTTC.